This T cell receptor (beta chain) was recovered during a study of vaccination and CD4 T cells after COVID-19 (dated by TCRdb to 2022 to 2024). About the investigation overall: SARS-CoV-2 positivity had been established in the convalescent patients by nasal swab PCR, and mild disease was recorded in several of these patients and severe disease in one. The convalescent cohort included six males and four females, with two Hispanic individuals, seven Caucasians, two Asians and one multiracial person. Participants received two doses of either the Pfizer-BioNTech BNT162b2 vaccine (n=8) or the Moderna mRNA-1273 vaccine (n=2). Post-COVID blood samples from convalescent patients were collected a median of about 110 days after diagnosis, with a range of roughly 35 to 180 days. Post-vaccine blood samples were collected a median of about 72 days after the second vaccine dose, ranging from about 13 to 250 days. For stimulating the cultures, overlapping spike peptide pools were used, derived from SARS-CoV-2 as well as from the common cold coronaviruses HCoV-NL63, HCoV-OC43 and HCoV-229E. Control cultures used a CEFX viral epitope pool as positive control, an HIV-1 Nef peptide pool as negative control, or no peptide. The spike-specific CD4+ TCR repertoire was compared before and after mRNA vaccination in over 9 COVID-19 convalescent patients and a handful of infection-naive healthy vaccine recipients. Overall study results and their limits: Of the vaccine-specific clones found in convalescent patients, nearly all (304 of 307) were mono-reactive for SARS-CoV-2 spike instead of being cross-reactive with common cold coronaviruses. In convalescent patients, a median 86.3% of post-vaccine SARS-CoV-2-reactive clones were detected only after vaccination, and vaccine-specific priming was suggested by this finding. Although the median number of SARS-CoV-2-reactive clonotypes went up from roughly 19 after infection to 38 after vaccination, the increase was not significant. The number of convalescent patients in the study was relatively small, and the study did not examine early timepoints following natural infection.

In this sample, this clonotype turned up a few times. Its antigen is unknown. Nothing much larger sits one base from this clone, and base qualities are not available. Reading the label with the study, this specimen's treatment or condition is: approximately nine-day PBMC culture with coronavirus spike peptide pools or control peptides (ViraFEST assay). The ViraFEST assay was used in the study, in which antigen-specific T cells were expanded with peptide pools and expanded clonotypes were subsequently identified by TCR sequencing. The convalescent patients' positive SARS-CoV-2 PCR tests fell between March and December 2020, which was before the Alpha, Beta and Delta variants emerged in the United States. Each well held some 2 million PBMCs cultured with approximately 10 ug/ml peptide pools in IMDM containing 5% human AB serum and 7.5 to 10 IU/ml IL-2. Half of the culture medium was replaced with fresh IL-2-containing medium on days 3 and 7. After about nine days of culture, CD4+ T cells were isolated by negative selection with the EasySep CD4+ T cell isolation kit. PBMCs were separated from whole blood using Ficoll-Paque Plus gradient centrifugation and then either used fresh or cryopreserved at -140C. Each culture condition was generally run in triplicate wells.

Receptor amplification or capture employed PCR. At the Johns Hopkins FTIC core, DNA from the cultured CD4+ T cells underwent TCR sequencing with the Oncomine TCR Beta short-read assay. The QIAamp micro DNA kit was used to extract genomic DNA from the cultured CD4+ T cells. The Oncomine TCR Beta libraries from cultured CD4+ T cells were pooled using unique dual indexes and then sequenced on an Illumina iSeq 100. Per the original workflow: Non-productive sequences were filtered out, and CDR3s that did not start with C, did not end with F or W, or were shorter than 7 amino acids were discarded. Antigen-specific clonotypes were identified using the MANAFEST web application through comparison of peptide-stimulated wells with reference and other culture wells. An FDR below 0.05, an odds ratio above 5, and a productive frequency above 0.1% in at least two of three replicate wells were required for clones to be considered positive. Clonotypes that were significantly expanded in both SARS-CoV-2 spike wells and at least one common cold coronavirus spike condition were defined as cross-reactive. Using R version 3.6.1, CDR3 homology was evaluated through Levenshtein distances (stringdist) along with unrooted phylogenetic trees (ape). Starting from the raw public reads, TCRdb applied fastp trimming at Q25, assembled clones with MiXCR and retained in-frame beta chains. Duplicate CDR3 protein sequences are folded into a single record with the most common DNA and genes. TCRdb, not the authors, supplied the V and J calls. Present in this sample are about 21,000 distinct CDR3 sequences, around 50% of which were seen just once. In total, the top ten clones hold 5.5% of the sample.

The sample was CD4+ T cells from blood, cultured in vitro. This receptor was obtained from a human donor who had recovered from COVID-19.

The CDR3 sequence is CASSQDPNTGELFF. The DNA sequence follows: TGTGCCAGCAGTCAGGACCCTAACACCGGGGAGCTGTTTTTT. This chain joins TRBV27 to TRBJ2-2; no D gene call is confident. Via the germline V gene (reference sequence), CDR1 is MNHEY and CDR2 SMNVEV. Cut back by 5 bases and 2 bases, the V and J ends lie 9 bases apart. The CDR3 numbers 14 residues from cysteine through phenylalanine. Of the read, only the CDR3 DNA is kept; its 42 bases are in frame from base 1.